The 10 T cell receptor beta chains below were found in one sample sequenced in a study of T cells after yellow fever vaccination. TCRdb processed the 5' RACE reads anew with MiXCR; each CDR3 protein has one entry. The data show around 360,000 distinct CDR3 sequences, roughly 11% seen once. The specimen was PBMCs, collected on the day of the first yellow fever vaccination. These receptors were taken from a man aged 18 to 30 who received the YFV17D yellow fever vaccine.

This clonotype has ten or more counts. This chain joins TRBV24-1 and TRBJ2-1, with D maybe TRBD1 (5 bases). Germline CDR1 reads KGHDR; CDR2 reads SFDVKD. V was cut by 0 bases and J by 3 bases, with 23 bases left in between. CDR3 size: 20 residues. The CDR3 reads CATSDLLRWTGPRVYNEQFF. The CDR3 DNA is TGTGCCACCAGTGATTTGCTCCGTTGGACCGGCCCCAGGGTCTACAATGAGCAGTTCTTC.

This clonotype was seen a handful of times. CDR3 loop: CASSSPRDGLSGYTF. The DNA for the CDR3 is TGTGCCAGCAGCTCCCCCCGGGACGGGCTGTCGGGCTACACCTTC. V is TRBV7-2 and J is TRBJ1-2, with a tentative D call TRBD1 (5 bases). CDR3 length: 15 amino acids. Between the trimmed V and J ends, which lost 4 bases and 8 bases, there was a span of 20 bases. From germline, CDR1 is SGHTA and CDR2 FQGNSA. Together with reference TRBV7-2 and TRBJ1-2, the CDR3 gives the full variable domain: GAGVSQSPSNKVTEKGKDVELRCDPISGHTALYWYRQSLGQGLEFLIYFQGNSAPDKSGLPSDRFSAERTGGSVSTLTIQRTQQEDSAVYLCASSSPRDGLSGYTFGSGTRLTVV.

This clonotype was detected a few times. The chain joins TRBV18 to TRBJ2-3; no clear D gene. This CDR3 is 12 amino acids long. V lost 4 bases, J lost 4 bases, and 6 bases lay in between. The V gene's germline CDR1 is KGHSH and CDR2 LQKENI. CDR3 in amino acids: CASSRPADTQYF. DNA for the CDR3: TGTGCCAGCTCACGGCCTGCAGATACGCAGTATTTT.

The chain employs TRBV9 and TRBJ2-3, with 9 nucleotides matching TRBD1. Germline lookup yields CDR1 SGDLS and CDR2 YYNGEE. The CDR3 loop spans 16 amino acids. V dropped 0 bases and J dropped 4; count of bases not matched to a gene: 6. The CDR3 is CASSVADRGGADTQYF. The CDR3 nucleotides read TGTGCCAGCAGCGTAGCCGACAGGGGGGGGGCAGATACGCAGTATTTT. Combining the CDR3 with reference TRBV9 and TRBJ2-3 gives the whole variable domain DSGVTQTPKHLITATGQRVTLRCSPRSGDLSVYWYQQSLDQGLQFLIQYYNGEERAKGNILERFSAQQFPDLHSELNLSSLELGDSALYFCASSVADRGGADTQYFGPGTRLTVL.

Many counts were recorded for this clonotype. The CDR3 sequence is CASSSDSPDEQYF. In DNA, the CDR3 is TGTGCCAGCAGTTCGGACAGCCCAGACGAGCAGTACTTC. The genes are TRBV2 and TRBJ2-7; possibly TRBD1 for D (6 bases). Germline values: CDR1 SNHLY, CDR2 FYNNEI. The CDR3 runs 13 residues. The V gene lost 5 bases and the J gene lost 5 bases, with 13 bases spanning the gap.

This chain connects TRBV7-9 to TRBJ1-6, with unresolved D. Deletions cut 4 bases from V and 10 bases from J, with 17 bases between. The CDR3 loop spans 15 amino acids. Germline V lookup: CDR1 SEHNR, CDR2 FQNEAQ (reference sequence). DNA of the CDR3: TGTGCCAGCAGCTGGATGGCCGGTGCCCCCTCACCCCTCCACTTT. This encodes CASSWMAGAPSPLHF.

The CDR3 sequence is CASSLDSGNEKLFF. DNA of the CDR3: TGTGCCAGCAGCTTAGACTCCGGTAATGAAAAACTGTTTTTT. The rearrangement joins TRBV5-6 to TRBJ1-4; D call uncertain. The germline gives CDR1 SGHDT, CDR2 YYEEEE. The CDR3 runs to 14 residues. V was cut by 2 bases and J by 4 bases, with 9 bases left in between.

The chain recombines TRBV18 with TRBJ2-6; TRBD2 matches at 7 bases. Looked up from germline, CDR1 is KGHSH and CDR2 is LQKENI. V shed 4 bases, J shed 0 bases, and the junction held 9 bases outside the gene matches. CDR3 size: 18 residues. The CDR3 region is CASSLIWLAGSGANVLTF. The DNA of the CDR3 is TGTGCCAGCTCACTGATATGGTTAGCGGGCTCTGGGGCCAACGTCCTGACTTTC.

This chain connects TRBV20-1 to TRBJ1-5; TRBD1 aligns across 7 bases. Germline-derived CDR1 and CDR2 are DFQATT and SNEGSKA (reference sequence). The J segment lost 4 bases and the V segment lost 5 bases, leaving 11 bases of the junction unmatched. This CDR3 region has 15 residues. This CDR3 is CSASPGTAVNQPQHF. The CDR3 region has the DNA TGCAGTGCTTCACCCGGGACAGCTGTTAATCAGCCCCAGCATTTT.

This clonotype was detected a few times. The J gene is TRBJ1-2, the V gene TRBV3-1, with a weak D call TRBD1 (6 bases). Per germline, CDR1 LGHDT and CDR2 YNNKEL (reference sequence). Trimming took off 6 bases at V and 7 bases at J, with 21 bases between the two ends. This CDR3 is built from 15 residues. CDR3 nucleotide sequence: TGTGCCAGCAGTCCTACGACAGGCTCTTTTCGTGGCTACACCTTC. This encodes CASSPTTGSFRGYTF.